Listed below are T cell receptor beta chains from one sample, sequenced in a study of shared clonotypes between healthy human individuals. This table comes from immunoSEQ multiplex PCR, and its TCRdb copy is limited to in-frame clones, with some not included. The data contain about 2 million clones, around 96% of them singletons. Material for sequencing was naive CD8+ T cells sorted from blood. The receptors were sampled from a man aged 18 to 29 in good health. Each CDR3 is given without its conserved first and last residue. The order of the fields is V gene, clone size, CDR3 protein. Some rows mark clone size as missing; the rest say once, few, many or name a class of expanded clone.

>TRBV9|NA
ASSVGGSGYGKLF
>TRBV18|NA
ASSPDRGQLDTGELF
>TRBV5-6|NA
ASNPHLTDFQETQY
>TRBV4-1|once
ASSQRDTAYEQY
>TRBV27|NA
ASSPGGILYEQY
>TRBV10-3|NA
AISGLATHEQY
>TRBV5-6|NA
ASSPGQGAYGYT
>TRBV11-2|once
ASSLGTDLYQETQY
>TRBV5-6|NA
ATQEREFYNEQF
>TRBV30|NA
AWSLWSLDDEQF
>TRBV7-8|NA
ASSTGLAGGPSSYNEQF
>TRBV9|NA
ASSGSPGPSGAF
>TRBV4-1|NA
ASSQGGGIYNSPLH
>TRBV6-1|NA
ASSEVGERF
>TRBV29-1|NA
SVVPTGGLDIQY
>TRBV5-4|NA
ASSLGRTAMTNGYT
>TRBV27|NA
ASSYTGDPTYEQY
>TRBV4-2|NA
ASSPPVPGEPQH
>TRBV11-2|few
ASSPSGENQETQY
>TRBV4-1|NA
ASSLQALPGNTIY
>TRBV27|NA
ASSGTSGLSYNEQF
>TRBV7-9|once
ASSFRDSTEKLF
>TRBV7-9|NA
ASSQRGTGLGGYYNEQF
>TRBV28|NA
ASSSERELNTEAF
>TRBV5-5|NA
ASSHATVPPYEQY
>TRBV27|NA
ASTIIEGGEAF
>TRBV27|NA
ASSFQGTDGYT
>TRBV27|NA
ASSPLSGTGAYEQY
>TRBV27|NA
ASSFLGVTDTQY
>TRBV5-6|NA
ASSLRAADTQY
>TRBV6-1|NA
ASSEEPHSNQPQH
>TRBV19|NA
ASSIDGAGELF
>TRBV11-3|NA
ASSPRPGVAGGTGELF
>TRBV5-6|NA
ASRPASGDEQY
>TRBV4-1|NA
ASRRTSGYEQY
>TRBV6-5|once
ASRASAWDRREQY
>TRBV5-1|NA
ASSLGLAGGPSQETQY
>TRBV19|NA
ASSIGDSNQPQH
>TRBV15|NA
ATSPYGTANTEAF
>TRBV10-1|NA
ASSRTGDYEQY
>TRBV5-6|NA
ASSPVVTASYNEQF
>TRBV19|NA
ASSLAGGRYNEQF
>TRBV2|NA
ASSGGQGPDTQY
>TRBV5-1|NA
ASSWSGTGDYEQY
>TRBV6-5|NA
ASSYSEDLNYGYT
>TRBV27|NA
ASSLLGSAETQY
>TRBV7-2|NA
ASSLRGGFEYEQY